This entry features one TCR beta chain sequence. Its cognate antigen is unknown. These data belong to a study of cytomegalovirus exposure and HLA in healthy donors. This CDR3 spans 13 amino acids. Trimming shortened V by 7 bases and J by 6 bases, and 15 bases separated the two germline ends. The germline V gene encodes CDR1 SGHDT and CDR2 YYEEEE. Broader study findings: Highly shared sequence variants in one cluster were likely a sequencing artifact. CMV serostatus alone was available as immune exposure information. Associated with HLA alleles at 0.05 false discovery rate in a later analysis were 16,951 TCR beta sequences.

The PCR was carried out with 60 Vbeta primers and 13 Jbeta primers. Sequencing used immunoSEQ multiplex PCR; TCRdb keeps in-frame clones, though not all of them. The repertoire holds 200,000 to 250,000 clones, roughly four fifths seen once, with 0.2% to 0.25% in the top ten. The sequenced material came from PBMCs. The rearrangement joins TRBV5-6 to TRBJ2-3; possibly TRBD2 for D (6 bases). The TCR originated in a girl between 2 and 10 years old in good health and CMV-seronegative. Here the CDR3 reads CASGGGARDTQYF. In DNA, the CDR3 is TGTGCCAGCGGCGGAGGGGCGAGGGATACGCAGTATTTT.